This T cell receptor beta chain was documented in a study of cytomegalovirus exposure and HLA in healthy donors (dated by TCRdb to about 2017). About the full investigation: According to an earlier analysis of several hundred of the donors, about 190 million T cells yielded 90 million to 130 million unique TCR beta sequences and about 300 Gb of sequence data. An early release that covered fewer than 750 HLA-typed donors contained approximately 320 gigabases of sequencing data and approximately 85 million unique TCR sequences. The genetic ancestry cluster associated with self-reported Caucasian donors included 81% of the roughly 360 genotyped donors. The study aimed to test whether signatures of past pathogen exposure could be identified by cataloging public T cell receptors. The T cell repertoires of about 700 subjects were profiled by immunosequencing and related to cytomegalovirus serostatus. Along with the roughly 670-subject first cohort, a separate validation cohort of 120 different subjects was used. High-throughput TCR immunosequencing, statistical association of individual TCRs with disease status, and machine learning were combined to predict cytomegalovirus infection status. A later analysis re-examined previously published TCR beta repertoires from over 500 donors and added high-resolution HLA genotyping to investigate patterns of TCR occurrence. Rather than using new phenotypic data, the later analysis identified candidate immune exposures from TCR beta sequences and from how often those sequences occurred across donors. An earlier analysis of around 540 of the donors applied high-throughput TCR beta sequencing to assess whether each TCR beta V gene segment acted as functional or pseudogenic. Alongside the repertoire data, information on donor age, sex, ethnicity and CMV serostatus was compiled. A later genetic analysis took genome-wide SNP genotypes for about 60% of the roughly 670 donors and used that subset as a discovery cohort. All discovery cohort repertoires had been generated on a single sequencing platform. Both class I and class II loci were covered by HLA typing, at four-digit resolution. Typing coverage differed by locus: A, B, C, DRB1 and DQB1 were typed in roughly 629-630 donors, DQA1 in roughly 510, DPA1 in approximately 610, and DPB1 in 450 to 480. A handful of DR-DQ haplotypes were handled as single units for association and clustering because linkage in the cohort was strong. Among about 410 genotyped donors of the cohort, an average of roughly 230,000 unique TCR beta nucleotide sequences was sequenced per donor, of which approximately 18% were non-productive. What the work shows at the level of the full study, not this receptor alone: The presence/absence analyses assumed that sequencing depth was roughly uniform across donors, and that assumption may not be true. According to a later genetic analysis, donors in an Asian-associated ancestry cluster had fewer N-insertions in productive TCRs than the roughly 670-donor mean. In a later analysis, most CMV-associated TCR beta chains were found to appear HLA-restricted, with HLA associations seemingly driven largely by CMV exposure. Assigning TCR associations to individual alleles was difficult when HLA alleles, especially DR and DQ, strongly co-occurred. Compared with equally common non-associated chains, HLA-associated TCR beta chains in a later analysis were more clonally expanded and had lower generation probabilities. In vitro tests confirmed that a few of the cytomegalovirus-associated TCR beta chains recognize cytomegalovirus antigens. Correlated functional status among segregating V segments might be attributable to linkage disequilibrium, but an unknown experimental factor could not be ruled out. In this cohort, only TCR beta chains were sequenced, and detectable features were limited by the absence of alpha or paired-chain data. A total of 164 TCR beta chains were listed by the study as associated with cytomegalovirus. An association between a missense DCLRE1C variant and V-gene and J-gene trimming of TCR beta chains was found in a later genetic analysis and replicated in an independent cohort. Because HLA typing was unavailable for some donors at each locus, only the typed subset was used in association tests. A group of highly shared sequence variants was considered likely to be a technical artifact of the sequencing pipeline. Some 16 rarely observed V segments, including chromosome 9 orphons, were excluded from the earlier analysis of 550 to 700 of the donors because counts were too low. A further reported finding was that TCR beta sequences accurately predicted the HLA-A and HLA-B alleles for most subjects in the first cohort. A later analysis reported that several top co-occurrence clusters appeared linked to parvovirus B19, influenza, CMV and Epstein-Barr virus. Because the 87-base-pair reads could not distinguish some IMGT-functional V segments, including TRBV6-2 and TRBV6-3, those segments were excluded. A later analysis associated about 16,000 TCR beta sequences with specific HLA alleles at a false discovery rate of 0.05. For the cohort, immune exposure information was limited to CMV serostatus. The classifier was reported to diagnose cytomegalovirus status with high specificity and sensitivity in both the original and validation cohorts. It was suggested by the authors that the approach could potentially be generalized to other disease states and immunological phenotypes. Across donors, most TCR sequences were observed very rarely, whereas some public TCRs were present in many individuals. A later analysis found that TCR association rates varied across HLA loci, with DRB1 alleles showing the most associated TCRs and HLA-C alleles the fewest. In an earlier analysis of 587 of the donors, most TCR beta V segments were observed in productive rearrangements about 87% or about 30% of the time, broadly matching IMGT annotations.

The germline V gene gives CDR1 as MNHEY and CDR2 as SVGAGI. The CDR3 runs 15 residues from the cysteine to the phenylalanine. Of the read, only the CDR3 DNA is kept; its 45 bases are in frame from base 1. Receptor amplification or capture employed the immunoSEQ multiplex PCR assay. For the multiplex PCR, a mixture combining 60 forward primers for TCR Vbeta segments and 13 reverse primers for TCR Jbeta segments was used. A multiplex PCR assay on genomic DNA amplified the CDR3 region of rearranged TCR beta genes. The amplified TCR beta libraries were sequenced on the Illumina HiSeq System as 87-base-pair reads. The original pipeline was this. A later analysis counted about 80 million unique TCR beta chains across the approximately 700 repertoires, and 9.5 million to 11 million of these chains were shared by at least two donors. Raw reads were error-corrected and collapsed into unique sequences by a nearest-neighbor algorithm in which closely related sequences were merged to remove PCR and sequencing errors. CDR3 sequences were aligned to IMGT reference sequences to assign V, D and J gene segments. For a sequence to be retained, a match of at least six nucleotides to both a V gene segment and a J gene segment was required. A rearrangement was called productive if the CDR3 had no stop codons and remained in frame with V and J, and every other rearrangement was called non-productive. Following IMGT convention, CDR3 was defined as the stretch from the second conserved V-encoded cysteine to the conserved J-encoded phenylalanine. The earlier analysis of a few hundred of the donors excluded any sequence lacking an unambiguous match to a single V gene segment. An earlier analysis of approximately 590 of the donors called V segments functional above 56.7% productive rearrangements and segregating when the between-donor standard deviation exceeded 5%. A statistical classification framework was developed to diagnose cytomegalovirus status using the catalog of TCR beta chain sequences. V and J gene assignment, in a later analysis, came from comparing TCR nucleotide sequences with IMGT/GENE-DB human TR gene sequences. A later analysis assigned CDR3 sequences and most-parsimonious VDJ recombination scenarios with the TCRdist pipeline. In a later analysis, each TCR beta chain was defined by its CDR3 amino acid sequence together with its V-gene family, and reads lacking a unique V-gene family were excluded. A later analysis removed 550 to 650 highly shared, low-generation-probability nucleotide sequences to deal with suspected cross-contamination and a sequencing artifact. For each public chain, a later analysis derived a clonal expansion index from normalized ranks of inferred template counts within each repertoire. In a later analysis, generation probabilities were computed using a VDJ recombination model fitted to out-of-frame rearrangements, and the results were checked against IGoR. In a later analysis, TCR-TCR, TCR-HLA and TCR-CMV co-occurrence was scored with hypergeometric tests, and a repertoire-size bias correction was applied to TCR pairs. In a later analysis, false discovery rates were estimated by permuting HLA or CMV assignments 20 times. In a later analysis, co-occurring TCRs were grouped with DBSCAN, and TCRdist sequence similarity was added when clustering was performed within HLA-allele-positive subsets. Co-occurrence clustering excluded repertoires with fewer than 30,000 or more than 120,000 public chains, plus five with anomalous nucleotide sharing. TCRdb limited this immuneACCESS table to in-frame rearrangements with V and J called. A share of clones is missing; checked studies link under half to unresolved V genes, and the rest is unexplained. D and trimming were read from the DNA, whereas the V and J calls and clone size are those reported in that table. The sample includes around 200,000 clones, with 75% to 90% observed a single time. The ten largest clonotypes hold around 1.6% of the sample.

The cohort was made up of about 670 healthy bone marrow donors. All cohort members were sampled while nominally healthy, although unrecorded immune exposures were likely present. The donor tested CMV seronegative and was one of the 352 seronegative cohort members. A peripheral blood sample was collected from each donor, and TCR beta sequencing was performed on peripheral blood mononuclear cells. The Qiagen DNeasy Blood Extraction Kit was used to extract genomic DNA from the blood cell samples. Notes on this clone: No cognate antigen has been identified for it. At one of its ends the junction is not consistent with the germline gene, which may arise from a read error.

The TCR sequence derives from a man aged 50 to 59 in good health and CMV-seronegative. Source material: PBMCs. The chain links TRBV6-5 with TRBJ1-2; 7 bases in between match TRBD1. The CDR3 region has the sequence CASSYSRDSSGGYIF. The nucleotides read TGTGCCAGCAGTTATTCCCGGGACAGCAGTGGGGGCTACATCTTC.